This passage covers 10 T cell receptor beta chains from one sample sequenced in a study of T cell repertoires in cytomegalovirus infection. For these TCRs, the target antigens are not known. TCRdb re-called the reads through MiXCR, storing one row per CDR3 protein. The table shows 80,000 or so distinct CDR3 sequences, with 20% to 30% occurring only once. The sample was CD8+ T cells from cultured PBMCs, taken from culture after CMV antigen stimulation. All receptors derive from a human donor in good health (CMV status not recorded). Some clones in this sample may be carry-over from other donors' samples.

Many counts were recorded for this clonotype. V usage is TRBV4-3 and J usage is TRBJ1-4; maybe TRBD1 (5 bases). This CDR3 is built from 15 residues. The V end was cut by 4 bases, the J end by 6 bases, with 15 bases between. The germline V gene encodes CDR1 LGHNA and CDR2 YSLEER. CDR3 sequence: CASSLWTRGDEKLFF. The CDR3 region has the DNA TGCGCCAGCAGCCTTTGGACAAGAGGGGATGAAAAACTGTTTTTT.

The chain uses TRBV10-2 and TRBJ1-6; 8 nucleotides match TRBD1. V trimming: 6 bases; J trimming: 8 bases; junction bases outside the gene matches: 6. CDR1 and CDR2 from the germline V gene are WSHSY and SAAADI. The length of the CDR3 is 14 residues. The CDR3 loop reads CASSQDRGHSPLHF. The DNA of the CDR3 is TGCGCCAGCAGCCAAGACAGGGGCCATTCACCCCTCCACTTT.

The chain employs TRBV7-9 and TRBJ2-7; a possible D gene is TRBD2 (6 bases). V was shortened by 4 bases and J by 7 bases, with 14 bases between the two germline ends. The V gene's germline CDR1 is SEHNR and CDR2 FQNEAQ (reference sequence). The CDR3 is 13 residues long. CDR3 in amino acids: CASSYGGNLEQYF. Here the CDR3 DNA reads TGTGCCAGCAGCTACGGAGGGAACTTGGAGCAGTACTTC.

CDR3 sequence reads: CASSQGTSGGSGELFF. The CDR3 DNA sequence: TGCGCCAGCAGCCAAGGAACTAGCGGGGGGTCCGGGGAGCTGTTTTTT. This sequence joins TRBV4-3 and TRBJ2-2; 12 bases are a match to TRBD2. Germline CDR1 is LGHNA and CDR2 is YSLEER. Losses at the gene ends were 1 base for V and 6 bases for J; bases not matched to a gene: 3. There are 16 residues in the CDR3.

This clonotype has only a few counts. This chain joins TRBV27 and TRBJ2-3; weak D call: TRBD2 (8 bases). Deletions cut 3 bases from V and 4 bases from J, with 14 bases between. The length of the CDR3 is 15 residues. Germline V CDR1 and CDR2: MNHEY, SMNVEV (reference sequence). The CDR3 bases are TGTGCCAGCAGTTTTAGCGGGACAGCCCCAGATACGCAGTATTTT. The encoded protein is CASSFSGTAPDTQYF.

The sample holds many counts of this clonotype. V usage is TRBV7-9 and J usage is TRBJ2-1; 10 nucleotides match TRBD1. The CDR3 is 15 amino acids. Germline loops: CDR1 SEHNR, CDR2 FQNEAQ (reference sequence). The junction had 9 bases not matched to a gene; V was cut back by 8 bases and J by 5 bases. The CDR3 reads CASLEGQGINNEQFF. DNA of the CDR3: TGTGCCAGCCTGGAGGGACAGGGGATCAACAATGAGCAGTTCTTC.

This clonotype turned up a few times. This chain joins TRBV4-3 and TRBJ2-1; TRBD2 agrees at 12 bases. CDR3 size: 16 residues. The V and J ends lost 0 bases and 9 bases, in that order; junction bases with no gene match: 6. CDR1 LGHNA and CDR2 YSLEER come from the germline V gene. For the CDR3, the DNA is TGCGCCAGCAGCCAAGACCCCCTAGCGGGGGGGCGTGAGCAGTTCTTC. It specifies CASSQDPLAGGREQFF.

This clonotype was counted a few times. This chain's CDR3 is CAISELNEETQYF. The CDR3 nucleotides are TGTGCCATCAGTGAGTTAAATGAAGAGACCCAGTACTTC. The V and J genes are TRBV10-3 and TRBJ2-5; no firm D call. The CDR3 covers 13 residues. V gave up 1 base and J gave up 3 bases, with 6 bases separating them. Germline CDR1 and CDR2: ENHRY and SYGVKD.

The chain uses TRBV7-3 and TRBJ1-4, with D possibly TRBD1 on 6 matching bases. Germline V CDR1 and CDR2: SGHTA, FQGTGA. The CDR3 extends over 15 amino acids. V was clipped by 5 bases and J by 5 bases, with 15 bases between them. This CDR3 is CASSHSGAANEKLFF. The CDR3 coding sequence is TGTGCCAGCAGCCACTCAGGGGCCGCAAATGAAAAACTGTTTTTT.

This clonotype was seen only a few times. The chain links TRBV29-1 to TRBJ2-7; maybe TRBD1 (5 bases). V lost 4 bases and J 2 bases, leaving 15 bases between the germline ends. CDR3 size: 14 residues. Germline CDR1 is SQVTM and CDR2 is ANQGSEA. The CDR3 here is CSVVKGPPTYEQYF. The CDR3, as DNA: TGCAGCGTTGTTAAGGGGCCTCCTACCTACGAGCAGTACTTC.